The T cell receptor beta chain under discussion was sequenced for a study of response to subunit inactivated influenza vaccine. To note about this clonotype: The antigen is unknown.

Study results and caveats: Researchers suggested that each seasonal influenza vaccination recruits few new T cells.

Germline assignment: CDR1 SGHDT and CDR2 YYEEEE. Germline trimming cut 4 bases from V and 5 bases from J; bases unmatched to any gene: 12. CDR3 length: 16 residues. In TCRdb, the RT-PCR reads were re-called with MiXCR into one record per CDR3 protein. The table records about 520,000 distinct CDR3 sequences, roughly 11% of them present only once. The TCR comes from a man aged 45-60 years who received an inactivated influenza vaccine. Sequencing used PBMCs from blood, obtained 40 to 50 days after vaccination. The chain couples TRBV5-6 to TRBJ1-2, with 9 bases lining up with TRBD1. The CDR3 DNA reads TGTGCCAGCAGCACCTCCGGGACAGGGAATTATTATGGCTACACCTTC. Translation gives CASSTSGTGNYYGYTF.